The rows below give T cell receptor beta chains drawn from one sample of a study of identical twins. A single record per CDR3 protein comes from TCRdb applying MiXCR to the 5' RACE reads. The sample has roughly 630,000 distinct CDR3 sequences, 7% to 7.5% seen once; the top ten hold around 1.6%. The same data also contributed to another study, on yellow fever vaccine responses in identical twins.

The sample taken for sequencing was PBMCs. The receptors come from a woman between 18 and 30 years old in good health. Each CDR3 is given without its conserved first and last residue. Clone size is shown for a subset of rows, as once, few, many or a class of expanded clone.

NA TRBJ2-3 12 TRBV11-2 ASHTDGSTDTQY
NA TRBJ2-1 12 TRBV27 ASSLRRGDNEQF
NA TRBJ2-1 12 TRBV5-1 ASSLRSSDNEQF
many TRBJ1-4 11 TRBV7-3 ASSLNGGEKLF
few TRBJ2-5 11 TRBV5-1 ASSVPGTETQY
many TRBJ1-4 14 TRBV4-2 ASSQEEGTGAEKLF
few TRBJ2-6 13 TRBV19 ASSIVGPGANVLT
few TRBJ2-1 16 TRBV9 ASSLKEGTTSHYNEQF
many TRBJ2-3 15 TRBV7-8 ASSLKVPAGLTDTQY
many TRBJ2-7 13 TRBV12-3/TRBV12-4 ASSFKRRVPYEQY
NA TRBJ2-7 12 TRBV12-3/TRBV12-4 ASNLAGLSREQY
many TRBJ2-7 11 TRBV5-1 ASSFAGPYEQY
NA TRBJ1-1 12 TRBV29-1 SVEVLPMNTEAF
many TRBJ2-3 14 TRBV12-3/TRBV12-4 ATSYPYGAGTDTQY
NA TRBJ1-2 11 TRBV24-1 ATSDQSRDGYT
few TRBJ2-3 12 TRBV11-3 ASSLNGATDTQY
many TRBJ2-3 15 TRBV15 ATSRDLGTKIPDTQY
NA TRBJ1-2 16 TRBV4-1 ASSQDRQAGAHHYGYT
NA TRBJ2-7 14 TRBV6-5 ASSYSSIAGVVEQY
NA TRBJ2-3 16 TRBV18 ASSPYHVSGSYTDTQY
few TRBJ2-1 13 TRBV7-8 ASSLGAGLYNEQF
NA TRBJ2-3 14 TRBV28 ASSPGPGQGTDTQY
NA TRBJ2-2 15 TRBV3-1 ASSQGLAGGDTGELF
many TRBJ2-3 13 TRBV4-1 ASSHLRDSTDTQY